The sequence of this T cell receptor beta chain was determined in a study of graft-versus-host responses after intestinal transplantation. Study at large: Tacrolimus and steroids were given for 3 to 4 years to all recipients after anti-thymocyte globulin induction.

A word on this clone: Its antigen is still unknown.

Produced via immunoSEQ multiplex PCR; TCRdb's table is partial and in-frame only. The sample consists of some 39,000 clones, 80% to 95% of them appearing once. Germline CDR1 is SGHVS and CDR2 is FNYEAQ. V shed 9 bases and J shed 11 bases, with 13 bases lying between them. The CDR3 is made up of 11 amino acids. General study results and limits: Recipient bone marrow held GvH clones, some seen earlier in ileum or blood.

This receptor was obtained from a human patient who received an intestinal transplant, so some T cells may come from the graft donor. The genes are TRBV7-6 and TRBJ1-4, with D maybe TRBD1 (5 bases). Sequenced here: PBMCs, sampled 734 days after intestinal transplantation. CDR3 nucleotide sequence: TGTGCCAGTTCCCGGGGGGGGAAACTGTTTTTT. Protein: CASSRGGKLFF.